What follows are 11 T cell receptor beta chains derived from one specimen sequenced in a study of beta chain features in type 1 diabetes listed by TCRdb under 2018. To prepare the library, the immunoSEQ multiplex PCR assay was applied. The entire isolated RNA was reverse transcribed using the High Capacity cDNA Reverse Transcription Kit, and thus expressed TCRB transcripts were sequenced. Drawn from immuneACCESS, this table holds only the in-frame rearrangements with V and J called that TCRdb kept. Clones are partly lost; checked studies trace under half to an unresolved V gene and leave the rest unexplained. The sample has around 400,000 clones on record, roughly 13% of them singletons. The ten top clones hold approximately 0.015% of the sample. The sequenced material came from naive CD4+ T cells from blood. The intended sense of this specimen's cell subset or site label: true naive CD4+ T cells. The source is a man aged 18 to 30 in good health.

This clone has only a few counts. The chain combines TRBV28 with TRBJ2-5; 15 positions agree with TRBD2. This CDR3 comprises 17 residues. The V gene's germline CDR1 is MDHEN and CDR2 SYDVKM. V shed 8 bases, J shed 6 bases, and the junction held 13 bases outside the gene matches. The CDR3 nucleotides read TGTGCCAGCCGGCCCTCAGGACTAGCGGGAGGGCCGAAGACCCAGTACTTC. Protein: CASRPSGLAGGPKTQYF. The full variable domain, its missing parts supplied by reference TRBV28 and TRBJ2-5, is DVKVTQSSRYLVKRTGEKVFLECVQDMDHENMFWYRQDPGLGLRLIYFSYDVKMKEKGDIPEGYSVSREKKERFSLILESASTNQTSMYLCASRPSGLAGGPKTQYFGPGTRLLVL.

There are a few counts of this clone. The rearrangement joins TRBV7-9 to TRBJ2-7; 7 nucleotides line up with TRBD1. Looked up from germline, CDR1 is SEHNR and CDR2 is FQNEAQ (reference sequence). The CDR3 length is 13 residues. Trimming cost V 5 bases and J 3 bases; bases outside gene matches: 4. CDR3 bases: TGTGCCAGCAGCCCATACAGGGGCTACGAGCAGTACTTC. Encoded protein: CASSPYRGYEQYF.

This chain links TRBV2 with TRBJ1-5; D remains ambiguous. The CDR3 loop spans 15 amino acids. The germline V and J ends were trimmed by 0 bases and 0 bases, with 6 bases remaining between them. The germline V gene has CDR1 SNHLY and CDR2 FYNNEI. CDR3 DNA sequence: TGTGCCAGCAGTGAAGCTAGAAATAGCAATCAGCCCCAGCATTTT. Amino acids: CASSEARNSNQPQHF.

A remark on this clone: At one end the junction does not follow the germline gene, possibly because of a read error. The chain uses TRBV20-1 and TRBJ1-5; D perhaps matches TRBD1 (6 bases). The CDR3 extends over 9 amino acids. From germline, CDR1 is DFQATT and CDR2 SNEGSKA (reference sequence). This chain's CDR3 is CSAREIQGF. The CDR3 DNA is TGCAGTGCTAGAGAAATACAGGGATTT.

CDR3 DNA sequence: TGTGCCAGCAGCGTAGCTACACATGGTAGGGACAGCCAAAACAATGAGCAGTTCTTC. It translates to CASSVATHGRDSQNNEQFF. The genes are TRBV9 and TRBJ2-1, with TRBD1 matching over 7 bases. The trim removed 0 bases at V and 5 bases at J, leaving 17 bases unmatched. CDR3 length: 19 amino acids. CDR1 is SGDLS and CDR2 is YYNGEE in the germline V gene.

In its sample, this clone was seen a few times. The gene calls are TRBV2 and TRBJ1-1; 8 nucleotides line up with TRBD1. Germline values: CDR1 SNHLY, CDR2 FYNNEI. Losses at the gene ends were 2 bases for V and 5 bases for J; bases not matched to a gene: 4. The CDR3 extends over 14 amino acids. CDR3 in DNA: TGTGCCAGCAGTGAATTTCAGGGGGCGACTGAAGCTTTCTTT. Translated: CASSEFQGATEAFF.

This clone was observed a handful of times. The chain has TRBV9 and TRBJ2-1; 9 nucleotides match TRBD1. CDR1 and CDR2 (germline): SGDLS, YYNGEE. J was trimmed by 7 bases and V by 2 bases; bases with no gene match: 4. This CDR3 is built from 14 residues. The CDR3: CASSVRTGVNEQFF. In DNA form, the CDR3 reads TGTGCCAGCAGCGTCCGGACAGGGGTAAATGAGCAGTTCTTC.

The rearrangement links TRBV7-3 to TRBJ1-5; D is unresolved. Trimming took off 2 bases at V and 2 bases at J, with 7 bases between the two ends. This CDR3 comprises 14 residues. Per the germline V gene, CDR1 is SGHTA and CDR2 is FQGTGA. This CDR3 reads CASSLVEGNQPQHF. CDR3 in DNA: TGTGCCAGCAGCTTAGTTGAGGGCAATCAGCCCCAGCATTTT.

This clone has only a few counts. The chain employs TRBV7-8 and TRBJ2-2; tentatively, D is TRBD2 (6 bases). Germline CDR1 SGHVS, CDR2 FQNEAQ. Trimming shortened V by 0 bases and J by 6 bases, and 11 bases separated the two germline ends. The CDR3 covers 15 residues. The CDR3 DNA follows: TGTGCCAGCAGCTTAGCCGGGAGTAATGCCGGGGAGCTGTTTTTT. Translating it yields CASSLAGSNAGELFF.

The genes are TRBV28 and TRBJ1-1, with D perhaps matching TRBD1 (5 bases). Per the germline V gene, CDR1 is MDHEN and CDR2 is SYDVKM. The CDR3 is made up of 15 amino acids. Trimming removed 6 bases at V and 5 bases at J, with 19 bases between. The CDR3 nucleotides are TGTGCCAGCAGGGGGGGAGGCCACCGGGGAACTGAAGCTTTCTTT. Translating it yields CASRGGGHRGTEAFF.

In its sample, this clone was seen a few times. The gene calls are TRBV7-2 and TRBJ2-7, with a tentative D call TRBD2 (6 bases). Germline CDR1 and CDR2: SGHTA and FQGNSA. The CDR3 consists of 15 residues. Trimming took off 1 base at V and 3 bases at J, with 13 bases between the two ends. For the CDR3, the DNA is TGTGCCAGCAGCTTAGAGCTGGCGGGAAACTACGAGCAGTACTTC. Amino acid sequence: CASSLELAGNYEQYF.